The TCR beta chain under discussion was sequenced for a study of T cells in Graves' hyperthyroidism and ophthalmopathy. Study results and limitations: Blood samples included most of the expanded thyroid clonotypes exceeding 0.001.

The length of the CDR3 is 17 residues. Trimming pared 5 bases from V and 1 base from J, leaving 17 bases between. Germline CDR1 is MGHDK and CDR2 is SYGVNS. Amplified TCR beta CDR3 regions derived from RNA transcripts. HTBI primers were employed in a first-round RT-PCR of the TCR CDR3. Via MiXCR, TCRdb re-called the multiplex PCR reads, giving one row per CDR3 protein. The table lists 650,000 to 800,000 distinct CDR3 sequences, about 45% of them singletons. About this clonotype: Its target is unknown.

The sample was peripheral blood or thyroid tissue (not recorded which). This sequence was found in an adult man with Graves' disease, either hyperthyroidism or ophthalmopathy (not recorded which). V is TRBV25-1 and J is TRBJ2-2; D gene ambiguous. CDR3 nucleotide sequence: TGTGCCAGCAGTTCCGCCGTCAGGTGGGAGAACACCGGGGAGCTGTTTTTT. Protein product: CASSSAVRWENTGELFF.